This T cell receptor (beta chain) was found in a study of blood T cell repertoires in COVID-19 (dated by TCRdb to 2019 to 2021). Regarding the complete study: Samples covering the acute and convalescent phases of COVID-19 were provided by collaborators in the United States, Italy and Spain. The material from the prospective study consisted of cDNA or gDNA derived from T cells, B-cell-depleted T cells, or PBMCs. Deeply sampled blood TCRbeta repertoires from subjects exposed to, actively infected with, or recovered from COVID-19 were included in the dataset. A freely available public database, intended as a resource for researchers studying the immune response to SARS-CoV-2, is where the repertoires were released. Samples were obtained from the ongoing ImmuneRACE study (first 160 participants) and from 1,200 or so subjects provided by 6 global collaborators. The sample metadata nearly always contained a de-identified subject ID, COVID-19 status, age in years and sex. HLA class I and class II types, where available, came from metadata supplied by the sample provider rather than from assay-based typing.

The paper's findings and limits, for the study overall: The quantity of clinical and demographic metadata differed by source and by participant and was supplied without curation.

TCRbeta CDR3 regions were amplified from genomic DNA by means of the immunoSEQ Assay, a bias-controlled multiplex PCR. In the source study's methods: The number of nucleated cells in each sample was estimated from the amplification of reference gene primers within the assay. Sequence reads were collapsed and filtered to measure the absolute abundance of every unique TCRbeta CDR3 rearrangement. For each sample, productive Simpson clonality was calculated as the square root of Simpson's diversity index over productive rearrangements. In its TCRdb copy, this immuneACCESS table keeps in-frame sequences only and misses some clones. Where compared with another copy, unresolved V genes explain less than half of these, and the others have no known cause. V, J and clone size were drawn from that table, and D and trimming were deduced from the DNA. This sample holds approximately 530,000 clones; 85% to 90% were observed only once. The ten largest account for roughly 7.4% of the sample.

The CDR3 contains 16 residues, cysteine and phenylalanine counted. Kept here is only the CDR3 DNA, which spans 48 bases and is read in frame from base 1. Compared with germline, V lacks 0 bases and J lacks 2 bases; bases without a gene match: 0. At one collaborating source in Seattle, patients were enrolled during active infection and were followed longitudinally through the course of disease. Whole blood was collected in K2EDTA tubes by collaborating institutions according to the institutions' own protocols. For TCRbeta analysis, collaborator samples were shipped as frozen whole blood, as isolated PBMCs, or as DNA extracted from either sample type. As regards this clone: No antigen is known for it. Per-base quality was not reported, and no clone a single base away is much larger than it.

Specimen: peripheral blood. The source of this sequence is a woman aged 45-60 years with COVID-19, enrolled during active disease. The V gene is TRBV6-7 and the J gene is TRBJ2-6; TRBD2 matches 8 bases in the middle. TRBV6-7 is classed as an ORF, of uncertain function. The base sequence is TGTGCCAGCAGTTACTCCGGGAGGGCTGGGGCCAACGTCCTGACTTTC. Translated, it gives CASSYSGRAGANVLTF.